These T cell receptor beta chains were read from a single sample in a study of T cells in Graves' hyperthyroidism and ophthalmopathy. Each CDR3 protein gets one entry after TCRdb re-called the multiplex PCR reads with MiXCR. The table shows hundreds of thousands of distinct CDR3 sequences, with 35% to 45% occurring only once. Sequenced sample: blood. All receptors come from a man aged 18 to 29 with Graves' hyperthyroidism. Each CDR3 is given with its conserved first and last residue. A D gene is named only where the DNA matches it firmly. Size values are once, few and many counts, or a class for expanded clones, and some rows have none.

TRBJ2-5 TRBV10-3 once - CATLGPTGETQYF TGTGCCACATTGGGCCCCACGGGGGAGACCCAGTACTTC
TRBJ2-7 TRBV19 few TRBD1 CASEQGAGNEQYF TGTGCCAGCGAACAGGGGGCTGGAAACGAGCAGTACTTC
TRBJ1-1 TRBV2 few - CASSGFGGEGTEAFF TGTGCCAGCAGTGGGTTCGGAGGGGAGGGGACTGAAGCTTTCTTT
TRBJ2-7 TRBV4-2 few - CASSPLARQSDEQYF TGTGCCAGCAGCCCACTGGCTAGGCAGTCCGACGAGCAGTACTTC
TRBJ1-3 TRBV7-3 many TRBD1 CASSRGPGNTIYF TGTGCCAGCAGCAGGGGGCCAGGAAACACCATATATTTT
TRBJ1-1 TRBV7-2 - - CASSLTAITEAFF TGTGCCAGCAGTTTAACGGCGATCACTGAAGCTTTCTTT
TRBJ1-1 TRBV7-3 - - CASQQAGSFITEAFF TGTGCCTCCCAACAGGCAGGGTCCTTTATCACTGAAGCTTTCTTT
TRBJ1-2 TRBV5-1 many TRBD1 CASSQDRAYGYTF TGCGCCAGCAGCCAGGACAGGGCCTATGGCTACACCTTC
TRBJ2-7 TRBV20-1 - TRBD2 CSARPFAGGSYEQYF TGCAGTGCTAGACCCTTCGCGGGGGGGTCCTACGAGCAGTACTTC
TRBJ2-7 TRBV20-1 few - CSAPLSSEQYF TGCAGTGCCCCTTTATCGAGCGAGCAGTACTTC
TRBJ1-5 TRBV9 - - CASSTQSGAGQPQHF TGTGCCAGCAGCACCCAGAGCGGGGCAGGTCAGCCCCAGCATTTT
TRBJ2-5 TRBV7-2 - TRBD2 CASSLATREPETQYF TGTGCCAGCAGCTTAGCAACGCGGGAGCCCGAGACCCAGTACTTC
TRBJ1-2 TRBV15 many TRBD1 CATSREDRGGYTF TGTGCCACCAGCAGAGAGGACAGGGGAGGCTACACCTTC
TRBJ2-2 TRBV15 many - CATSRDEQGEGWPGELFF TGTGCCACCAGCAGAGATGAACAGGGGGAGGGCTGGCCCGGGGAGCTGTTTTTT
TRBJ1-5 TRBV12-3/TRBV12-4 - - CASSRVSEPQHF TGTGCCAGCAGCCGGGTCTCGGAGCCCCAGCATTTT
TRBJ1-2 TRBV6-1 - - CASSLGPPDTQYFGPGTAIRF -
TRBJ1-1 TRBV19 few TRBD1 CASSILDRGGTEAFF TGTGCCAGTAGTATCCTGGACAGGGGGGGAACTGAAGCTTTCTTT